The clone carrying this T cell receptor (beta chain) was counted only a few times. Its antigen is still unknown. This sample stems from a study of cytomegalovirus exposure and HLA in healthy donors. The primer mix had 60 Vbeta and 13 Jbeta primers. Assay: immunoSEQ multiplex PCR; the TCRdb copy retains only in-frame clones and omits some. Of 170,000 or so clones listed, 84% are singletons. Healthy bone marrow donors made up the donors. Trimming took 4 bases from V and 8 from J, leaving 11 bases between them. CDR1 is SNHLY and CDR2 is FYNNEI in the germline V gene. The CDR3 is 12 residues long. Study-level results: Fewer N-insertions than the approximately 680-donor mean were reportedly shown by an Asian-associated ancestry cluster in a later analysis. For most subjects, TCR beta sequences were reported to predict HLA-A and HLA-B alleles with accuracy. Indistinguishable V segments such as TRBV6-2 and TRBV6-3 were excluded.

V is TRBV2 and J is TRBJ1-2; maybe TRBD1 (6 bases). This TCR came from a boy aged 2-9 years in good health and CMV-seronegative. What was sequenced was PBMCs. In nucleotides, the CDR3 is TGTGCCAGCAGTGCATGGGGGCCCGGCTACACCTTC. This gives the protein CASSAWGPGYTF. Looking up the rest from reference TRBV2 and TRBJ1-2 gives the full variable domain: EPEVTQTPSHQVTQMGQEVILRCVPISNHLYFYWYRQILGQKVEFLVSFYNNEISEKSEIFDDQFSVERPDGSNFTLKIRSTKLEDSAMYFCASSAWGPGYTFGSGTRLTVV.